This T cell receptor beta chain was retrieved from a study of cytomegalovirus exposure and HLA in healthy donors (TCRdb year 2017). Regarding the complete study: An earlier analysis of several hundred of the donors reported about 280 Gb of sequence data and 100 million to 120 million unique TCR beta sequences obtained from around 180 million T cells. To predict cytomegalovirus infection status, the study brought together high-throughput TCR immunosequencing, statistical association of individual TCRs with disease status, and machine learning. Along with the roughly 670-subject first cohort, a separate validation cohort of over a hundred different subjects was used. Approximately 310 gigabases of sequencing data and 70 million to 95 million unique TCR sequences made up an early release that covered 500 to 650 HLA-typed donors. On average, 235,054 unique TCR beta nucleotide sequences were sequenced per donor among 300 to 500 genotyped donors of the cohort, with approximately 18% of those sequences being non-productive. A later analysis re-examined previously published TCR beta repertoires from around 670 donors and added high-resolution HLA genotyping to investigate patterns of TCR occurrence. The number of typed donors differed by locus: roughly 629-630 for A, B, C, DRB1 and DQB1; 522 for DQA1; 606 for DPA1; and about 470 for DPB1. All discovery cohort repertoires had been generated using a single sequencing platform. Both class I and class II loci were covered by HLA typing, at four-digit resolution. The study profiled the T cell repertoires of around 700 subjects by immunosequencing and related them to cytomegalovirus serostatus. Among the roughly 400 genotyped donors, roughly 80% belonged to the genetic ancestry cluster associated with self-reported Caucasian donors. About 5 DR-DQ haplotypes were handled as single units for association and clustering, since linkage in the cohort was strong. An earlier analysis of about 600 of the donors used high-throughput TCR beta sequencing to judge whether each TCR beta V gene segment behaved as functional or pseudogenic. Alongside the repertoire data, information on donor age, sex, ethnicity and CMV serostatus was compiled. A later genetic analysis used genome-wide SNP genotypes for 398 of the 666 donors, treating that subset as a discovery cohort. Rather than drawing on any new phenotypic data, the later analysis identified candidate immune exposures from TCR beta sequences and the way those sequences occurred across donors. The study was designed to test whether signatures of past pathogen exposure could be identified by cataloging public T cell receptors. Broader findings and caveats from the paper: A later analysis found that HLA-associated TCR beta chains were more clonally expanded and had lower generation probabilities than equally common non-associated chains. A later genetic analysis reported fewer N-insertions in productive TCRs among donors in an Asian-associated ancestry cluster than the roughly 720-donor mean. Because counts were too low, some 17 rarely observed V segments, including chromosome 9 orphons, were excluded from the earlier analysis of around 590 of the donors. According to a later analysis, most CMV-associated TCR beta chains appeared to be HLA-restricted, and the HLA associations seemed to be driven largely by CMV exposure. The only immune exposure information available for the cohort was CMV serostatus. In a later analysis, 15,000 to 20,000 TCR beta sequences were associated with specific HLA alleles at a false discovery rate of 0.05. Broadly in line with IMGT annotations, most TCR beta V segments showed up in productive rearrangements about 90% or about 30% of the time in an earlier analysis of some 590 of the donors. The classifier was reported to diagnose cytomegalovirus status with high specificity and sensitivity in both the original and validation cohorts. Correlated functional status among segregating V segments might be attributable to linkage disequilibrium, but an unknown experimental factor could not be ruled out. In the study, some 160 TCR beta chains were listed as associated with cytomegalovirus. Some IMGT-functional V segments, including TRBV6-2 and TRBV6-3, could not be told apart with the 87-base-pair reads, so those segments were excluded. Presence/absence analyses assumed roughly uniform sequencing depth across donors, an assumption that may not hold. In a later genetic analysis, a missense DCLRE1C variant was associated with V-gene and J-gene trimming of TCR beta chains, and the association was replicated in an independent cohort. According to a later analysis, parvovirus B19, influenza, CMV and Epstein-Barr virus appeared linked to several top co-occurrence clusters. A later analysis found that TCR association rates varied across HLA loci, with DRB1 alleles showing the most associated TCRs and HLA-C alleles the fewest. The sequencing pipeline was judged likely to have produced a cluster of highly shared sequence variants as a technical artifact. A further reported finding was that TCR beta sequences accurately predicted the HLA-A and HLA-B alleles for most subjects in the first cohort. Most TCR sequences were observed very rarely across donors, whereas some public TCRs were present in many individuals. Because some donors lacked HLA typing at each locus, the association tests relied only on the typed subset. It was suggested by the authors that the approach could potentially be generalized to other disease states and immunological phenotypes. In this cohort, only TCR beta chains were sequenced, and detectable features were limited by the absence of alpha or paired-chain data. In vitro tests confirmed that three of the cytomegalovirus-associated TCR beta chains recognize cytomegalovirus antigens. When HLA alleles, especially DR and DQ, strongly co-occurred, attributing TCR associations to individual alleles was difficult.

From its cysteine to its phenylalanine, the CDR3 spans 14 amino acids. The CDR3 DNA has 42 bases and is translated from base 1. Trimming accounts for 0 bases at V and 6 bases at J, while the number of junction bases matched to no gene is 4. CDR1 is given as SGDLS and CDR2 as YYNGEE, both from the germline V gene. Library construction relied on the immunoSEQ multiplex PCR assay. For the multiplex PCR, a mixture combining 60 forward primers for TCR Vbeta segments and 13 reverse primers for TCR Jbeta segments was used. Amplification of the CDR3 region of rearranged TCR beta genes was performed with a multiplex PCR assay on genomic DNA. The amplified TCR beta libraries were sequenced on the Illumina HiSeq System as 87-base-pair reads. The source study handled its data this way. A later analysis counted around 72 million unique TCR beta chains across the 550 to 750 repertoires, and about 10 million of these chains were shared by at least two donors. Raw reads were error-corrected and collapsed into unique sequences with a nearest-neighbor algorithm that merged closely related sequences to remove PCR and sequencing errors. Alignment of CDR3 sequences to IMGT reference sequences was used to assign V, D and J gene segments. Each retained sequence needed at least a six-nucleotide match to both a V gene segment and a J gene segment. A rearrangement counted as productive if the CDR3 had no stop codons and remained in frame with V and J, and every other rearrangement counted as non-productive. CDR3 was defined by IMGT convention, running from the second conserved V-encoded cysteine to the conserved J-encoded phenylalanine. In an earlier analysis of approximately 500 of the donors, sequences lacking an unambiguous match to a single V gene segment were excluded. An earlier analysis of 587 of the donors classified V segments as functional when productive rearrangements were above 56.7% and as segregating when the standard deviation between donors was above 5%. A statistical classification framework was built for diagnosing cytomegalovirus status from the catalog of TCR beta chain sequences. V and J gene assignment, in a later analysis, came from comparing TCR nucleotide sequences with IMGT/GENE-DB human TR gene sequences. A later analysis assigned CDR3 sequences and most-parsimonious VDJ recombination scenarios with the TCRdist pipeline. In a later analysis, each TCR beta chain was defined by its CDR3 amino acid sequence together with its V-gene family, and reads without a unique V-gene family were excluded. In a later analysis, nearly 600 highly shared, low-generation-probability nucleotide sequences were removed to address suspected cross-contamination and a sequencing artifact. In a later analysis, a clonal expansion index for each public chain was calculated from normalized within-repertoire ranks of inferred template counts. In a later analysis, generation probabilities were computed with a VDJ recombination model fitted to out-of-frame rearrangements, and the resulting probabilities were checked against IGoR. A later analysis scored TCR-TCR, TCR-HLA and TCR-CMV co-occurrence with hypergeometric tests, applying a repertoire-size bias correction to TCR pairs. False discovery rates were estimated in a later analysis by permuting HLA or CMV assignments 20 times. A later analysis grouped co-occurring TCRs with DBSCAN, adding TCRdist sequence similarity when clustering within HLA-allele-positive subsets. Repertoires with fewer than 30,000 or more than 120,000 public chains, plus five repertoires with anomalous nucleotide sharing, were excluded from co-occurrence clustering. TCRdb took over this immuneACCESS table, retaining in-frame rearrangements with V and J assigned. Such tables are incomplete; in checked studies, under half of the missing clones stem from an unresolved V gene, and the remainder is unexplained. From that table come the V and J calls and clone size; the DNA was used to work out D and trimming. Across this sample there are fewer than 200,000 clones, with 60% to 80% seen only once. Over 1.2% of the sample belongs to the ten largest clones.

In total, 600 or so healthy bone marrow donors made up the cohort. At the time of sampling, every cohort member was nominally healthy, though immune exposures that went unrecorded were likely present. The donor tested CMV seronegative and was one of the 352 seronegative cohort members. A peripheral blood sample was provided by each donor, and peripheral blood mononuclear cells were used for TCR beta sequencing. Genomic DNA extraction from the blood cell samples was performed with the Qiagen DNeasy Blood Extraction Kit. Concerning this clone itself: Its antigen remains unidentified. No base qualities exist here, and no much larger clone lies one base off it.

This clonotype was obtained from a man between 60 and 75 years old in good health and CMV-seronegative. The chain couples TRBV9 to TRBJ2-7; TRBD1 fits 9 bases in the junction. Sequencing was carried out using PBMCs. This receptor carries the CDR3 CASSVGTGVVEQYF. At the DNA level, the sequence is TGTGCCAGCAGCGTAGGGACAGGGGTCGTCGAGCAGTACTTC. When the CDR3 is completed using the reference TRBV9 and TRBJ2-7 genes on either side, the full variable domain is DSGVTQTPKHLITATGQRVTLRCSPRSGDLSVYWYQQSLDQGLQFLIQYYNGEERAKGNILERFSAQQFPDLHSELNLSSLELGDSALYFCASSVGTGVVEQYFGPGTRLTVT.